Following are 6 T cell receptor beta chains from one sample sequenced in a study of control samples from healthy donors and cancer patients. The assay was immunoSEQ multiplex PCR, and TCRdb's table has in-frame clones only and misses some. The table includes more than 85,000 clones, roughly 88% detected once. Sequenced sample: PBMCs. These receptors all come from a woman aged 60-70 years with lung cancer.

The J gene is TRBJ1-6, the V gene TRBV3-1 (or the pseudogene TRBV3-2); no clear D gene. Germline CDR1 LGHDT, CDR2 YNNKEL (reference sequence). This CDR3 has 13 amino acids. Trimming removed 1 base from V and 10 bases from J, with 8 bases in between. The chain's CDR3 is CASSQGGSSPLHF. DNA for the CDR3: TGTGCCAGCAGCCAAGGAGGAAGCTCACCCCTCCACTTT.

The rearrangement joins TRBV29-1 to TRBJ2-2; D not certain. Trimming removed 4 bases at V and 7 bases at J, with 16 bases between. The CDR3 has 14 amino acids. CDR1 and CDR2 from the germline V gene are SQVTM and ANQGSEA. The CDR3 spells CSVALSSSYGELFF. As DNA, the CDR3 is TGCAGCGTTGCCCTATCGTCCTCGTACGGGGAGCTGTTTTTT.

CDR3 bases: TGCGCCAGCAGCCGGGTTACTAGCGGACCGACCTACGAGCAGTACTTC. The encoded protein is CASSRVTSGPTYEQYF. The rearrangement links TRBV5-1 to TRBJ2-7, with 8 bases lining up with TRBD2. V lost 4 bases to trimming and J lost 2 bases; unmatched junction nucleotides: 11. CDR1 SGHRS and CDR2 YFSETQ come from the germline V gene. The CDR3 runs 16 residues.

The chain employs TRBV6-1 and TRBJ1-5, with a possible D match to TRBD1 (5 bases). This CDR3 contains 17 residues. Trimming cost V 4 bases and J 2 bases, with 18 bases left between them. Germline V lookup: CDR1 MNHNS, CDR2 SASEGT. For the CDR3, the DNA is TGTGCCAGCAGTGGAAATTACCGGGACGGCCGCAATCAGCCCCAGCATTTT. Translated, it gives CASSGNYRDGRNQPQHF.

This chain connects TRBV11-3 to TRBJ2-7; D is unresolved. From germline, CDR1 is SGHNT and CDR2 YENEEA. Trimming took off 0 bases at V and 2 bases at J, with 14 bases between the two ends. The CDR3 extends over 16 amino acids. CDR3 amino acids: CASSLDLLGRPYEQYF. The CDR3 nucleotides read TGTGCCAGCAGCTTAGATCTGTTGGGCCGCCCCTACGAGCAGTACTTC. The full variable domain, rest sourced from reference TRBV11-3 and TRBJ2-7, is EAGVVQSPRYKIIEKKQPVAFWCNPISGHNTLYWYLQNLGQGPELLIRYENEEAVDDSQLPKDRFSAERLKGVDSTLKIQPAELGDSAVYLCASSLDLLGRPYEQYFGPGTRLTVT.

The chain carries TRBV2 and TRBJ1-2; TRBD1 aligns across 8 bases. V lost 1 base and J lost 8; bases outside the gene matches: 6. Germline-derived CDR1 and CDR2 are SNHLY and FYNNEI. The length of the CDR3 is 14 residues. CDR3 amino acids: CASSEVGRGPGYTF. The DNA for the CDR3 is TGTGCCAGCAGTGAAGTTGGCAGGGGGCCGGGCTACACCTTC.